One and the same sample provided the 15 T cell receptor beta chains below, sequenced in a study of T cell repertoires in cytomegalovirus infection. TCRdb reprocessed the reads via MiXCR and lists one record per CDR3 protein. The sample carries 250,000 to 300,000 distinct CDR3 sequences, roughly 23% recorded once. Sequenced material: PBMCs. The receptors shown here come from a human donor in good health (CMV status not recorded). Some clones in this sample may be carry-over from other donors' samples.

Many counts were recorded for this clonotype. The chain is built from TRBV4-1 and TRBJ2-1, with unresolved D. The CDR3 covers 16 residues. CDR1 and CDR2 (germline): MGHRA, YSYEKL. Trimming shortened V by 1 base and J by 2 bases, and 12 bases separated the two germline ends. CDR3 nucleotide sequence: TGCGCCAGCAGCCAAGTAGACCTAGTCGCCTACAATGAGCAGTTCTTC. This codes for CASSQVDLVAYNEQFF.

The sample holds a few counts of this clonotype. The CDR3 loop reads CASSPQGASYNSPLHF. CDR3 DNA sequence: TGTGCCAGCAGTCCGCAGGGGGCTTCCTATAATTCACCCCTCCACTTT. The V call is TRBV28, the J call TRBJ1-6; 8 bases are a match to TRBD1. This CDR3 contains 16 residues. The junction had 4 bases not matched to a gene; V was cut back by 5 bases and J by 1 base. The germline V gene encodes CDR1 MDHEN and CDR2 SYDVKM.

This sequence joins TRBV28 and TRBJ1-4; D is ambiguous. The CDR3 runs 12 residues. V was pared by 6 bases and J by 3 bases, with 5 bases between. CDR1 and CDR2 from the germline V gene are MDHEN and SYDVKM. CDR3 region: CASRVANEKLFF. The CDR3 DNA sequence: TGTGCCAGCAGGGTGGCTAATGAAAAACTGTTTTTT.

The chain joins TRBV20-1 to TRBJ1-5; maybe TRBD1 (6 bases). This CDR3 has 11 amino acids. The V end lost 6 bases, the J end lost 11 bases, and 14 bases lay between the germline ends. In germline, CDR1 is DFQATT, CDR2 SNEGSKA (reference sequence). The CDR3 reads CSAPTGLTQHF. The CDR3, as DNA: TGCAGTGCACCAACAGGGCTAACCCAGCATTTT.

This clonotype was detected many times. The chain joins TRBV7-6 to TRBJ2-2; 7 bases line up with TRBD2. This CDR3 region has 16 residues. V was pared by 5 bases and J by 5 bases, with 11 bases of the junction left unmatched. Germline CDR1 is SGHVS and CDR2 is FNYEAQ. The CDR3 here is CASSRGVDSGTGELFF. DNA for the CDR3: TGTGCCAGCAGCCGGGGGGTCGACAGTGGGACCGGGGAGCTGTTTTTT.

This chain uses TRBV2 with TRBJ2-3; D is tentatively TRBD1 or TRBD2 (6 bases each). Germline CDR1 SNHLY, CDR2 FYNNEI. The CDR3 totals 16 residues. Trimming stripped 7 bases from V and 0 bases from J, with 17 bases between. The CDR3 DNA sequence: TGTGCCAGCACCGGGGGCAGGGGTAGTAGCACAGATACGCAGTATTTT. Protein: CASTGGRGSSTDTQYF. Using reference TRBV2 and TRBJ2-3 for the parts outside the CDR3, the full variable domain is EPEVTQTPSHQVTQMGQEVILRCVPISNHLYFYWYRQILGQKVEFLVSFYNNEISEKSEIFDDQFSVERPDGSNFTLKIRSTKLEDSAMYFCASTGGRGSSTDTQYFGPGTRLTVL.

This clonotype was observed at least ten times. The chain is built from TRBV4-2 and TRBJ2-7; tentatively, D is TRBD2 (5 bases). This CDR3 comprises 16 residues. V was pared by 0 bases and J by 5 bases, with 17 bases between. Germline V gene lookup returns CDR1 LGHNA and CDR2 YNFKEQ. The CDR3 here is CASSQDPAGVRDEQYF. CDR3 bases: TGTGCCAGCAGCCAAGATCCCGCCGGGGTTCGGGACGAGCAGTACTTC.

The table lists this clonotype with a few counts. V usage is TRBV2 and J usage is TRBJ1-5; a possible D gene is TRBD1 (5 bases). CDR1 is SNHLY, CDR2 FYNNEI, per germline. The CDR3 covers 15 residues. V was clipped by 3 bases and J by 3 bases, with 12 bases between them. The CDR3 sequence is CASSDGGVYNQPQHF. CDR3 in DNA: TGTGCCAGCAGTGACGGAGGGGTCTACAATCAGCCCCAGCATTTT.

This clonotype appeared a few times. V gene TRBV30 combines with J gene TRBJ1-6, with D possibly TRBD1 on 6 matching bases. V lost 5 bases and J lost 5, with 16 bases in between. The CDR3 consists of 15 residues. In germline, CDR1 is GTSNPN, CDR2 SVGIG (reference sequence). Here the CDR3 reads CAWRRPGQNNSPLHF. CDR3 nucleotide sequence: TGTGCCTGGCGCCGTCCGGGACAAAATAATTCACCCCTCCACTTT.

This clonotype was counted many times. The CDR3 reads CASSLTSTGGDNEQFF. The CDR3 nucleotides are TGTGCCAGCAGCTTAACCTCCACCGGAGGAGACAATGAGCAGTTCTTC. The chain employs TRBV7-3 and TRBJ2-1; D may be TRBD2 (5 bases). Trimming pared 0 bases from V and 5 bases from J, leaving 14 bases between. CDR3 length equals 16 residues. Germline values: CDR1 SGHTA, CDR2 FQGTGA. Full variable domain (outside the CDR3, taken from reference TRBV7-3 and TRBJ2-1): GAGVSQTPSNKVTEKGKYVELRCDPISGHTALYWYRQSLGQGPEFLIYFQGTGAADDSGLPNDRFFAVRPEGSVSTLKIQRTERGDSAVYLCASSLTSTGGDNEQFFGPGTRLTVL.

Written as DNA, the CDR3 is TGTGCCACCAGCAGAGTCCACCCAGGGGGCGCGGATGGGGCCAACGTCCTGACTTTC. It specifies CATSRVHPGGADGANVLTF. The chain carries TRBV15 and TRBJ2-6, with TRBD1 identical over 8 bases. The CDR3 extends over 19 amino acids. The V gene's germline CDR1 is LNHNV and CDR2 YYDKDF (reference sequence). Germline trimming cut 1 base from V and 3 bases from J; bases unmatched to any gene: 11.

The chain uses TRBV20-1 and TRBJ2-1; no firm D call. V lost 0 bases, J lost 9 bases, and 12 bases lay in between. Looked up from germline, CDR1 is DFQATT and CDR2 is SNEGSKA (reference sequence). The CDR3 extends over 13 amino acids. CDR3 nucleotides: TGCAGTGCTAGAGATGGGGTACGCGGTGAGCAGTTCTTC. Translation: CSARDGVRGEQFF.

This clonotype was counted a few times. This rearrangement joins TRBV19 to TRBJ1-4, with 8 bases aligning to TRBD1. Germline assignment: CDR1 LNHDA and CDR2 SQIVND (reference sequence). The trim removed 5 bases at V and 8 bases at J, leaving 10 bases unmatched. The length of the CDR3 is 15 residues. The chain's CDR3 is CASSGRGTGSEKLFF. CDR3 DNA: TGTGCCAGTAGTGGCCGCGGGACAGGCTCGGAAAAACTGTTTTTT. Full variable domain (remainder filled in from reference TRBV19 and TRBJ1-4): DGGITQSPKYLFRKEGQNVTLSCEQNLNHDAMYWYRQDPGQGLRLIYYSQIVNDFQKGDIAEGYSVSREKKESFPLTVTSAQKNPTAFYLCASSGRGTGSEKLFFGSGTQLSVL.

This clonotype has at least ten counts. J is TRBJ2-7 and V is TRBV11-2, with 7 bases fitting TRBD2. Germline values: CDR1 SGHAT, CDR2 FQNNGV. The CDR3 contains 16 residues. J was trimmed by 3 bases and V by 5 bases; bases with no gene match: 13. CDR3 sequence: CASSPLKRREIYEQYF. CDR3 bases: TGTGCCAGCAGCCCTTTGAAAAGGCGGGAGATCTACGAGCAGTACTTC.

This clonotype was observed once. The V call is TRBV29-1, the J call TRBJ1-1; D unresolved. Between the trimmed V and J ends, which lost 7 bases and 0 bases, there was a span of 6 bases. Germline CDR1 reads SQVTM; CDR2 reads ANQGSEA. This CDR3 has 11 residues. The CDR3 sequence: CSGTMNTEAFF. In DNA form, the CDR3 reads TGCAGCGGGACTATGAACACTGAAGCTTTCTTT.